The rows below give T cell receptor beta chains drawn from one sample of a study of cytomegalovirus exposure and HLA in healthy donors. Assay used: immunoSEQ multiplex PCR; TCRdb lists only in-frame clones, some missing. The sample lists under 150,000 clones; around 85% were seen once. Sequenced material: PBMCs. All receptors derive from a young man in good health and CMV-seronegative. CDR3s include the opening cysteine and the closing phenylalanine or tryptophan. Fields, in order: D gene, clone size, V gene, J gene, CDR3 protein, CDR3 DNA. A D gene is named only where the DNA matches it firmly. Not every row has a clone size; where given, it reads once, few, many or a size class.

TRBD1	few	TRBV12-5	TRBJ1-5	CASVSDRGGNQPQHF	TGTGCTAGTGTTTCAGACAGGGGGGGGAATCAGCCCCAGCATTTT
TRBD1	NA	TRBV6-5	TRBJ1-1	CASSYSTGEGNTEAFF	TGTGCCAGCAGTTACTCGACAGGGGAAGGGAACACTGAAGCTTTCTTT
TRBD2	NA	TRBV27	TRBJ2-1	CASSLPTGTTFNEQFF	TGTGCCAGCAGTTTACCTACCGGGACTACCTTTAATGAGCAGTTCTTC
TRBD1	NA	TRBV7-9	TRBJ2-2	CASRAGTGRTGELFF	TGTGCCAGCAGGGCCGGGACAGGGAGAACCGGGGAGCTGTTTTTT
NA	NA	TRBV15	TRBJ1-4	CATSRDRQHRGEKLFF	TGTGCCACCAGCAGGGATAGACAGCATCGTGGGGAAAAACTGTTTTTT
TRBD2	NA	TRBV6-5	TRBJ2-1	CASSPTASGIDEQFF	TGTGCCAGCAGCCCGACGGCTAGCGGGATCGATGAGCAGTTCTTC
NA	NA	TRBV4-1	TRBJ1-3	CASSQVVGGLYSGNTIYF	TGCGCCAGCAGCCAAGTAGTAGGGGGTCTGTACTCTGGAAACACCATATATTTT
NA	NA	TRBV6-6	TRBJ2-7	CASSYSGGQYYEQYF	TGTGCCAGCAGTTACTCGGGCGGACAATACTACGAGCAGTACTTC
NA	NA	TRBV13	TRBJ1-5	CASSEGEQPQHF	TGTGCCAGCAGCGAGGGGGAGCAGCCCCAGCATTTT
TRBD1	NA	TRBV28	TRBJ1-2	CASSFQDRRYGYTF	TGTGCCAGCAGTTTCCAGGACAGGAGATATGGCTACACCTTC
NA	NA	TRBV5-1	TRBJ1-1	CASSGAENTEAFF	TGCGCCAGCAGCGGGGCAGAGAACACTGAAGCTTTCTTT
TRBD2	NA	TRBV5-1	TRBJ2-3	CASRSGTSGGDTQYF	TGCGCCAGCAGGTCCGGGACTAGCGGGGGTGATACGCAGTATTTT
TRBD1	NA	TRBV5-1	TRBJ1-6	CASRNTGGDSPLHF	TGCGCCAGCAGAAACACAGGGGGCGATTCACCCCTCCACTTT
TRBD1	once	TRBV7-9	TRBJ1-3	CASSLDRGPVTIYF	TGTGCCAGCAGCTTAGACAGGGGGCCGGTCACCATATATTTT
TRBD2	NA	TRBV28	TRBJ2-7	CASSLSHISRLREGFYEQYF	TGTGCCAGCAGTTTGTCTCACATTTCAAGACTCCGGGAGGGGTTTTACGAGCAGTACTTC
NA	NA	TRBV13	TRBJ1-6	CASSSSGFPYNSPLHF	TGTGCCAGCAGCTCTAGTGGATTCCCCTATAATTCACCCCTCCACTTT
NA	NA	TRBV5-6	TRBJ2-5	CASSLSKAGGETQYF	TGTGCCAGCAGCTTGTCTAAGGCCGGCGGAGAGACCCAGTACTTC
TRBD1	NA	TRBV5-4	TRBJ1-2	CASRQFLGTGVVYGYTF	TGTGCCAGCAGGCAATTTCTCGGGACAGGGGTTGTCTATGGCTACACCTTC
TRBD1	NA	TRBV7-9	TRBJ2-1	CASSPRGLGGRPGEEQFF	TGTGCCAGCAGCCCGAGGGGTCTAGGGGGCCGCCCTGGTGAGGAGCAGTTCTTC
NA	NA	TRBV2	TRBJ2-6	CASSEARGRGSGANVLTF	TGTGCCAGCAGTGAAGCGCGCGGCCGCGGATCTGGGGCCAACGTCCTGACTTTC
TRBD1	NA	TRBV12-5	TRBJ2-5	CASGLAEFMGQEETQYF	TGTGCTAGTGGTTTGGCCGAATTTATGGGACAGGAAGAGACCCAGTACTTC
NA	NA	TRBV2	TRBJ1-3	CASSEASEGAGNTIYF	TGTGCCAGCAGTGAAGCAAGCGAGGGAGCTGGAAACACCATATATTTT
TRBD1	NA	TRBV27	TRBJ1-5	CASRRQGARGQPQHF	TGTGCCAGCAGGCGACAGGGGGCGCGAGGCCAGCCCCAGCATTTT
TRBD1	NA	TRBV2	TRBJ2-5	CASSLPGQGTETQYF	TGTGCCAGCAGTCTTCCGGGACAGGGAACGGAGACCCAGTACTTC
NA	once	TRBV19	TRBJ1-1	CASRSTGGGTPRTTEAFF	TGTGCCAGTAGGAGCACGGGAGGGGGGACGCCTAGGACGACTGAAGCTTTCTTT
NA	NA	TRBV4-1	TRBJ2-5	CASSQDLVEETQYF	TGCGCCAGCAGCCAAGATCTGGTAGAAGAGACCCAGTACTTC
TRBD1	NA	TRBV10-3	TRBJ1-4	CAIKGQGNEKLFF	TGTGCCATTAAGGGACAGGGAAATGAAAAACTGTTTTTT
NA	NA	TRBV15	TRBJ2-1	CATSRDQGGEQFF	TGTGCCACCAGCAGAGATCAGGGGGGTGAGCAGTTCTTC
NA	NA	TRBV7-8	TRBJ2-1	CASSLQGGVNEQFF	TGTGCCAGCAGCTTACAAGGCGGGGTAAATGAGCAGTTCTTC
NA	NA	TRBV21-1	TRBJ1-5	CASSKPTVSNQPQHF	TGTGCCAGCAGCAAACCGACAGTTAGCAATCAGCCCCAGCATTTT
NA	NA	TRBV5-4	TRBJ1-2	CASSYQGSYGYTF	TGTGCCAGCAGCTACCAGGGCAGCTATGGCTACACCTTC
NA	NA	TRBV18	TRBJ1-4	CASTDSGNNEKLFF	TGTGCCAGCACTGACTCCGGGAATAATGAAAAACTGTTTTTT
NA	NA	TRBV27	TRBJ2-7	CASSLGDSRYEQYF	TGTGCCAGCTCCCTCGGGGACTCCCGCTACGAGCAGTACTTC
NA	NA	TRBV5-1	TRBJ2-7	CASSTTGMDEQYF	TGCGCCAGCAGCACCACAGGGATGGACGAGCAGTACTTC
TRBD2	NA	TRBV7-9	TRBJ2-2	CASSLGLAGNTGELFF	TGTGCCAGCAGCTTAGGGCTAGCGGGGAACACCGGGGAGCTGTTTTTT
TRBD2	NA	TRBV7-9	TRBJ2-1	CASRNNRGASGNSYNEQFF	TGTGCCAGCAGAAATAACCGGGGGGCTAGCGGGAACTCCTACAATGAGCAGTTCTTC
NA	NA	TRBV5-4	TRBJ1-2	CASRSTGDAYGYTF	TGTGCCAGCAGATCCACAGGAGATGCCTATGGCTACACCTTC
TRBD2	NA	TRBV2	TRBJ2-7	CASSEPDTGLAGGYEQYF	TGTGCCAGCAGTGAGCCCGATACCGGACTAGCGGGGGGCTACGAGCAGTACTTC
TRBD1	NA	TRBV10-3	TRBJ1-2	CAIGPGTVQPETYGYTF	TGTGCCATCGGCCCCGGGACAGTTCAGCCAGAAACCTATGGCTACACCTTC
TRBD2	NA	TRBV4-2	TRBJ2-1	CASTYVVGGENNEQFF	TGTGCCAGCACCTACGTGGTTGGGGGGGAGAACAATGAGCAGTTCTTC
TRBD1	NA	TRBV4-3	TRBJ1-4	CASSPIAGGQYEKLFF	TGCGCCAGCAGCCCCATCGCAGGGGGTCAGTATGAAAAACTGTTTTTT
NA	NA	TRBV5-1	TRBJ2-3	CASTPPESTDTQYF	TGCGCCAGCACCCCCCCCGAGAGCACAGATACGCAGTATTTT
NA	NA	TRBV6-5	TRBJ1-2	CASRAPGGYGYTF	TGTGCCAGCAGGGCTCCTGGCGGCTATGGCTACACCTTC
NA	NA	TRBV7-2	TRBJ1-1	CASTAGRGYWNTEAFF	TGTGCCAGCACCGCGGGGAGGGGGTATTGGAACACTGAAGCTTTCTTT
NA	NA	TRBV4-1	TRBJ2-6	CASSRSRDSGANVLTF	TGCGCCAGCAGCCGGAGCAGAGACTCTGGGGCCAACGTCCTGACTTTC
TRBD1	NA	TRBV11-2	TRBJ1-1	CASSSSTGPGQRPNTEAFF	TGTGCCAGCAGCTCCTCCACGGGACCGGGACAGCGTCCGAACACTGAAGCTTTCTTT
TRBD1	NA	TRBV5-8	TRBJ2-1	CASSWGTGSYNEQFF	TGTGCCAGCAGTTGGGGGACAGGGTCTTACAATGAGCAGTTCTTC
NA	NA	TRBV7-6	TRBJ2-2	CASSGAGRALKGELFF	TGTGCCAGCAGCGGGGCGGGACGAGCATTGAAAGGGGAGCTGTTTTTT
TRBD2	NA	TRBV7-8	TRBJ2-7	CASSLEGSGGSGEQYF	TGTGCCAGCAGCTTAGAAGGAAGCGGGGGAAGTGGGGAGCAGTACTTC